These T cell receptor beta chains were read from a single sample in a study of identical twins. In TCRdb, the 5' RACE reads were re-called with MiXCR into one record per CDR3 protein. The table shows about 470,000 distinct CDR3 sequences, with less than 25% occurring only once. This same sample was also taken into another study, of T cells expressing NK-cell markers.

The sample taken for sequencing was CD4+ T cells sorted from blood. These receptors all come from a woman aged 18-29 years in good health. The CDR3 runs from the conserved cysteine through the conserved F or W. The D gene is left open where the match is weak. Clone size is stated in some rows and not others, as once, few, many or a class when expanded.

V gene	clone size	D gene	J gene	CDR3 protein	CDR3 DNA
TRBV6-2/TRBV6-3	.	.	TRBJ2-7	CASSSGREGRQYF	TGTGCCAGCAGTTCCGGACGGGAAGGTCGGCAGTACTTC
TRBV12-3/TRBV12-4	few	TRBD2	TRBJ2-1	CASSRALAGYNEQFF	TGTGCCAGCAGTAGAGCCCTAGCGGGCTACAATGAGCAGTTCTTC
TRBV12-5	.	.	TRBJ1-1	CASGLVREKAFF	TGTGCTAGTGGTTTGGTACGGGAAAAAGCTTTCTTT
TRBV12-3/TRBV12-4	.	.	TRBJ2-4	CASALRGVQNIQYF	TGTGCCAGCGCACTCAGAGGTGTCCAAAACATTCAGTACTTC
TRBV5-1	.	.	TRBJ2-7	CASSPGQLDYEQYF	TGCGCCAGCAGCCCTGGACAGCTAGATTACGAGCAGTACTTC
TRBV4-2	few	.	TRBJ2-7	CASSQGLQRRSYEQYF	TGTGCCAGCAGCCAAGGGCTCCAGCGTAGGTCCTACGAGCAGTACTTC
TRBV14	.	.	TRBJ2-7	CASSRTWGPRYEQYF	TGTGCCAGCAGCCGAACCTGGGGGCCCCGCTACGAGCAGTACTTC
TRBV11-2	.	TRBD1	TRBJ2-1	CASRTSGQGYNEQFF	TGTGCCAGCAGGACAAGTGGACAGGGGTACAATGAGCAGTTCTTC
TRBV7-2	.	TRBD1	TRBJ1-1	CASSLGPPTRGTEAFF	TGTGCCAGCAGCTTAGGTCCCCCCACCAGGGGGACTGAAGCTTTCTTT
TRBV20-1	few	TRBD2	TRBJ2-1	CSARSLAGGPNEQFF	TGCAGTGCTAGGTCCCTAGCGGGAGGGCCCAATGAGCAGTTCTTC
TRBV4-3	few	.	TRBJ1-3	CASSFGGLGNTIYF	TGCGCCAGCAGTTTTGGGGGGCTCGGAAACACCATATATTTT
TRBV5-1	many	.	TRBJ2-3	CASSLGTATDTQYF	TGCGCCAGCAGCTTGGGGACTGCCACAGATACGCAGTATTTT
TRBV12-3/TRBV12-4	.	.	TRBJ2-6	CASSLWSGANVLTF	TGTGCCAGCAGTTTATGGTCTGGGGCCAACGTCCTGACTTTC